A selection of T cell receptor beta chains follows, all from one sample in a study of blood T cell repertoires in COVID-19. TCRdb's table, derived via immunoSEQ multiplex PCR, lists solely in-frame clones and lacks some. The table includes roughly 120,000 clones, just under 90% detected once. Sequenced sample: peripheral blood. The source of these receptors is a human donor in a cohort sampled during active COVID-19. The CDR3 runs from the conserved cysteine through the conserved F or W. Fields, in order: clone size, J gene, D gene, V gene, CDR3 protein, CDR3 DNA. The D gene is left open where the match is weak. The size of a clone is reported for some rows only, either as once, few or many, or as a class for expanded clones.

>NA|TRBJ2-6|NA|TRBV28
CASSPRLWSGANVLTF
TGTGCCAGCAGTCCCCGACTGTGGTCTGGGGCCAACGTCCTGACTTTC
>once|TRBJ2-2|NA|TRBV7-6
CASSSYPPGTENTGELFF
TGTGCCAGCAGCTCCTATCCGCCCGGGACTGAGAACACCGGGGAGCTGTTTTTT
>NA|TRBJ2-7|NA|TRBV7-2
CASSLVGQGYEQYF
TGTGCCAGCAGCTTAGTGGGACAAGGCTACGAGCAGTACTTC
>NA|TRBJ2-5|TRBD1|TRBV2
CASTRLGTGETQYF
TGTGCCAGCACTAGACTCGGGACAGGAGAGACCCAGTACTTC
>NA|TRBJ2-5|NA|TRBV28
CASSAGETQYF
TGTGCCAGCAGTGCGGGAGAGACCCAGTACTTC
>NA|TRBJ1-2|NA|TRBV28
CASYGGGGGYTF
TGTGCCAGCTACGGGGGGGGTGGCGGCTACACCTTC
>NA|TRBJ2-7|NA|TRBV5-1
CASRAETVTYEQYF
TGCGCCAGCAGGGCGGAGACAGTAACCTACGAGCAGTACTTC
>NA|TRBJ2-2|NA|TRBV7-2
CASSLVGGYTGELFF
TGTGCCAGCAGCTTAGTGGGCGGGTACACCGGGGAGCTGTTTTTT
>few|TRBJ2-7|NA|TRBV12-5
CASGRGQTVYEQYF
TGTGCTAGTGGTCGAGGACAGACGGTCTACGAGCAGTACTTC
>NA|TRBJ2-3|TRBD2|TRBV6-1
CASSEFQGGTSGASTDTQYF
TGTGCCAGCAGTGAATTTCAAGGCGGGACTAGCGGGGCTAGCACAGATACGCAGTATTTT
>NA|TRBJ1-2|NA|TRBV3-1/TRBV3-2
CASSQGRGGYTF
TGTGCCAGCAGCCAAGGGAGGGGAGGCTACACCTTC
>NA|TRBJ2-6|NA|TRBV10-3
CAISVAGANVLTF
TGTGCCATCTCGGTAGCTGGGGCCAACGTCCTGACTTTC
>NA|TRBJ1-4|NA|TRBV10-3
CAISAQGLSEKLFF
TGTGCCATCAGTGCCCAGGGTTTGAGTGAAAAACTGTTTTTT
>NA|TRBJ2-2|TRBD2|TRBV4-2
CASSPRQGLAGGPRTGELFF
TGTGCCAGCAGCCCTAGGCAGGGACTAGCGGGGGGGCCTAGGACCGGGGAGCTGTTTTTT
>NA|TRBJ1-1|TRBD1|TRBV15
CATSKGLTGGTEAFF
TGTGCCACCAGCAAGGGGCTGACAGGGGGGACTGAAGCTTTCTTT
>NA|TRBJ1-3|TRBD1|TRBV2
CASSALRQGRLSGNTIYF
TGTGCCAGCAGTGCGCTCCGACAGGGTCGCCTCTCTGGAAACACCATATATTTT
>NA|TRBJ2-5|TRBD2|TRBV6-5
CASLGGGETQYF
TGTGCCAGCCTGGGGGGGGGTGAGACCCAGTACTTC
>few|TRBJ1-5|NA|TRBV2
CASSETTENQPQHF
TGTGCCAGCAGTGAGACGACAGAGAATCAGCCCCAGCATTTT
>NA|TRBJ2-1|NA|TRBV7-5
CVRSLPLAGGAYNEQFF
TGTGTCAGAAGCTTACCTCTAGCGGGAGGGGCCTACAATGAGCAGTTCTTC
>NA|TRBJ2-1|TRBD2|TRBV7-2
CASSLAGGLQGEQFF
TGTGCCAGCAGCCTAGCGGGGGGTCTCCAAGGCGAGCAGTTCTTC
>once|TRBJ1-5|NA|TRBV3-1/TRBV3-2
CASSPGITNQPQHF
TGTGCCAGCAGCCCCGGGATTACTAATCAGCCCCAGCATTTT
>NA|TRBJ2-7|NA|TRBV5-4
CASSQDTAYEQYF
TGTGCCAGCAGCCAGGACACAGCCTACGAGCAGTACTTC
>NA|TRBJ2-7|TRBD2|TRBV9
CASSLAGDSYEQYF
TGTGCCAGCAGTTTAGCGGGGGACTCCTACGAGCAGTACTTC
>NA|TRBJ2-2|NA|TRBV28
CASRRREYTGELFF
TGTGCCAGCAGGCGTCGGGAGTACACCGGGGAGCTGTTTTTT
>NA|TRBJ2-1|NA|TRBV12-5
CASGWGDNEQFF
TGTGCTAGTGGTTGGGGGGACAATGAGCAGTTCTTC
>NA|TRBJ2-7|TRBD1|TRBV7-9
CASSSPPGTGGAEQYF
TGTGCCAGCAGCTCACCCCCCGGGACAGGGGGCGCGGAGCAGTACTTC
>NA|TRBJ2-7|NA|TRBV2
CASSPKDSNSYEQYF
TGTGCCAGCAGCCCGAAGGACAGTAACTCCTACGAGCAGTACTTC
>NA|TRBJ2-3|TRBD2|TRBV7-2
CASSLVLASGRRADTQYF
TGTGCCAGCAGCTTAGTTTTGGCTAGCGGACGGAGGGCAGATACGCAGTATTTT
>NA|TRBJ2-1|TRBD2|TRBV7-2
CASSPLTSIGNEQFF
TGTGCCAGCAGCCCGTTGACTAGCATCGGGAATGAGCAGTTCTTC
>NA|TRBJ2-5|TRBD1|TRBV7-9
CASSRPTGVEETQYF
TGTGCCAGCAGCCGTCCCACAGGGGTCGAGGAGACCCAGTACTTC
>once|TRBJ2-7|TRBD2|TRBV6-1
CASSAEKQLAGVYEQYF
TGTGCCAGCAGTGCGGAAAAGCAACTAGCGGGAGTCTACGAGCAGTACTTC
>NA|TRBJ2-1|TRBD1|TRBV9
CASSAADRAFDEQFF
TGTGCCAGCAGCGCCGCGGACAGGGCGTTCGATGAGCAGTTCTTC
>NA|TRBJ1-4|NA|TRBV11-2
CASSLVLQGRGKLFF
TGTGCCAGCAGCTTAGTGTTGCAGGGGAGGGGAAAACTGTTTTTT
>NA|TRBJ2-1|TRBD1|TRBV5-4
CASSRGTGIGTYNEQFF
TGTGCCAGCAGCAGGGGGACAGGGATCGGGACCTACAATGAGCAGTTCTTC
>NA|TRBJ2-1|NA|TRBV5-4
CASSLAAREQFF
TGTGCCAGCAGCTTGGCGGCGCGGGAGCAGTTCTTC
>NA|TRBJ2-3|TRBD1|TRBV12-5
CASGLGTGTGKDTQYF
TGTGCTAGTGGTTTGGGAACCGGGACAGGGAAAGATACGCAGTATTTT
>NA|TRBJ1-5|NA|TRBV24-1
CATSDLNFNQPQHF
TGTGCCACCAGTGATTTAAACTTCAATCAGCCCCAGCATTTT
>once|TRBJ1-2|NA|TRBV6-5
CASSYSRDGYTF
TGTGCCAGCAGTTACTCCAGGGATGGCTACACCTTC
>NA|TRBJ2-5|NA|TRBV18
CASSPLLGYQETQYF
TGTGCCAGCTCACCGTTACTGGGCTATCAAGAGACCCAGTACTTC
>NA|TRBJ2-5|NA|TRBV5-4
CASSSEGEPTETQYF
TGTGCCAGCAGCTCAGAGGGGGAACCAACGGAGACCCAGTACTTC
>NA|TRBJ2-3|NA|TRBV19
CASSVTGSDTQYF
TGTGCCAGTAGTGTTACAGGGTCGGATACGCAGTATTTT
>NA|TRBJ2-3|NA|TRBV6-5
CASILRGGTDTQYF
TGTGCCAGCATTTTGCGGGGAGGCACAGATACGCAGTATTTT